Below, 5 T cell receptor beta chains from the same sample are listed, as sequenced in a study of T-cell memory formation after mild COVID-19. Using its own MiXCR run on the 5' RACE reads, TCRdb lists one record per CDR3 protein. The sample lists 200,000 to 250,000 distinct CDR3 sequences, approximately 9% occurring once. Input material: PBMCs or a T cell subset sorted from them (not recorded which). The receptor set was obtained from a man aged 18 to 35 who had mild COVID-19 (a few samples of this study predate the infection). Cell type and time point are not known.

This clonotype was seen a few times. The J gene is TRBJ2-2, the V gene TRBV6-2 or TRBV6-3; a weak D match, TRBD1 (6 bases). The length of the CDR3 is 13 residues. V was pared by 7 bases and J by 7 bases, with 13 bases between. Germline V gene lookup returns CDR1 MNHEY and CDR2 SVGEGT. The CDR3 DNA sequence: TGTGCCAGCAACGGACAGACGGTCGGGGAGCTGTTTTTT. It yields the protein CASNGQTVGELFF.

Many counts were recorded for this clonotype. This chain links TRBV7-9 with TRBJ2-7, with D maybe TRBD2 (6 bases). Germline V lookup: CDR1 SEHNR, CDR2 FQNEAQ (reference sequence). V was shortened by 2 bases and J by 1 base, with 15 bases between the two germline ends. The CDR3 consists of 16 residues. CDR3 sequence reads: CASSLLGGVRSYEQYF. Here the CDR3 DNA reads TGTGCCAGCAGCTTATTGGGAGGCGTACGATCCTACGAGCAGTACTTC.

This clonotype was counted a few times. V and J are TRBV27 and TRBJ1-4, with D maybe TRBD1 (5 bases). Germline V gene sequence: CDR1 MNHEY, CDR2 SMNVEV (reference sequence). The germline V and J ends were trimmed by 0 bases and 7 bases, with 15 bases remaining between them. The CDR3 runs to 16 residues. In nucleotides, the CDR3 is TGTGCCAGCAGTTTATCGATAGGGACCATGGGTGAAAAACTGTTTTTT. It is translated as CASSLSIGTMGEKLFF.

This clonotype was seen only a few times. The gene calls are TRBV20-1 and TRBJ1-5; D remains ambiguous. Germline values: CDR1 DFQATT, CDR2 SNEGSKA (reference sequence). The CDR3 has 17 residues. The germline V and J ends were trimmed by 4 bases and 4 bases, with 23 bases remaining between them. This CDR3 reads CSATPYTEGFGNQPQHF. CDR3 nucleotides: TGCAGTGCTACACCTTATACGGAGGGATTTGGGAATCAGCCCCAGCATTTT.

This clonotype came up a few times. The chain uses TRBV7-9 and TRBJ1-2, with D hard to call. This CDR3 contains 11 residues. Germline loops: CDR1 SEHNR, CDR2 FQNEAQ (reference sequence). Trimming removed 8 bases from V and 4 bases from J, with 8 bases in between. CDR3 loop: CASFGSYGYTF. The CDR3 DNA sequence: TGTGCCAGCTTCGGGTCCTATGGCTACACCTTC.